The clone carrying this T cell receptor beta chain was counted ten times or more. Its antigen is not identified. This sample stems from a study of T cells in Graves' hyperthyroidism and ophthalmopathy. Study details: Peripheral blood was collected at initial diagnosis, before any treatment.

This CDR3 has 13 amino acids. V gave up 0 bases and J gave up 2 bases, with 5 bases separating them. The germline V gene has CDR1 GTSNPN and CDR2 SVGIG (reference sequence). Researchers defined stable Graves' hyperthyroidism as no ophthalmopathy progression within 18 months. TCR beta CDR3 sequences were amplified from RNA transcripts. When the TCR CDR3 underwent first-round RT-PCR, the HTBI primer set was used. TCRdb recomputed calls from the multiplex PCR reads with MiXCR, one row per CDR3 protein. The table records 250,000 to 350,000 distinct CDR3 sequences, 16% of them present only once. Study-wide points: Also found in blood were most expanded thyroid clonotypes above 0.001. Patients with ophthalmopathy were separated from those with stable hyperthyroidism by a 13 V-J model.

The chain couples TRBV30 to TRBJ1-5; D uncertain. This clonotype originated in a man aged 25-45 years with Graves' hyperthyroidism. Sequenced input: blood. CDR3 coding DNA: TGTGCCTGGAGTGTATCCCGCAATCAGCCCCAGCATTTT. This translates into CAWSVSRNQPQHF.